Here is one T cell receptor (beta chain) with its context. V was cut by 8 bases and J by 4 bases, with 21 bases left in between. The CDR3 loop spans 15 amino acids. Germline V gives CDR1 SGHAT, CDR2 FQNNGV. The data originate from a study of blood T cell repertoires in COVID-19. Sequencing used immunoSEQ multiplex PCR; TCRdb keeps in-frame clones, though not all of them. Among about 110,000 clones listed, nearly 90% were seen once. The chain has TRBV11-2 and TRBJ2-7, with a possible D match to TRBD1 (5 bases). The sequence derives from a human donor in a cohort sampled during active COVID-19. The sequencing sample was made of peripheral blood. CDR3 sequence: CASRLAGRGQYEQYF. DNA for the CDR3: TGTGCCAGCCGCCTGGCAGGGCGAGGTCAATACGAGCAGTACTTC. Full variable domain (remainder filled in from reference TRBV11-2 and TRBJ2-7): EAGVAQSPRYKIIEKRQSVAFWCNPISGHATLYWYQQILGQGPKLLIQFQNNGVVDDSQLPKDRFSAERLKGVDSTLKIQPAKLEDSAVYLCASRLAGRGQYEQYFGPGTRLTVT.